This is a list of T cell receptor beta chains from one sample in a study of blood T cells in healthy people across ages. In TCRdb, the 5' RACE reads were re-called with MiXCR into one record per CDR3 protein. The sample comprises more than 550,000 distinct CDR3 sequences, 22% of which are singletons, and around a fifth rests with the top ten. The sequenced material came from blood. Receptors were obtained from a man in his 70s in good health. Both conserved end residues are part of each CDR3. D genes are given only for firm matches. Expanded clones are given a class, and other clones once, few, many or no size at all.

size	D	V	J	length	DNA	CDR3
.	.	TRBV6-1	TRBJ2-1	16	TGTGCCAGCAGTGAAGCTAGCGCCAGCTCCTACAATGAGCAGTTCTTC	CASSEASASSYNEQFF
.	.	TRBV7-2	TRBJ1-4	14	TGTGCCAGCAGCATTGGACCCGGAGGTGAAAAACTGTTTTTT	CASSIGPGGEKLFF
.	.	TRBV9	TRBJ1-2	15	TGTGCCAGCAGCGTAGGAGACAGCCCCTCCCGGGGCTACACCTTC	CASSVGDSPSRGYTF
.	.	TRBV15	TRBJ2-4	14	TGTGCCACCAGCAGTGACACCGCCAAAGAAATTCAGTACTTC	CATSSDTAKEIQYF
few	.	TRBV12-3/TRBV12-4	TRBJ2-2	13	TGTGCCAGCAGTTTTGAGGGGGCCGGGGAGCTGTTTTTT	CASSFEGAGELFF
few	.	TRBV12-3/TRBV12-4	TRBJ2-3	12	TGTGCCAGCATGTTATTCACAGATACGCAGTATTTT	CASMLFTDTQYF
.	.	TRBV6-1	TRBJ2-3	14	TGTGCCAGCAGTGGGGTCCTTCAAGCGGATACGCAGTATTTT	CASSGVLQADTQYF
few	TRBD1	TRBV20-1	TRBJ1-5	14	TGCAGTGCTAGTATGGGGCAGGGGGACCAGCCCCAGCATTTT	CSASMGQGDQPQHF
.	TRBD2	TRBV20-1	TRBJ2-1	15	TGCAGTGCTTCGTGGGCGGGGGGTTCCTACAATGAGCAGTTCTTC	CSASWAGGSYNEQFF
.	.	TRBV10-3	TRBJ2-3	13	TGTGCCATCAGCAGACAGCTCACAGATACGCGGTATTTT	CAISRQLTDTRYF
few	.	TRBV12-3/TRBV12-4	TRBJ1-1	14	TGTGCCAGCAGTTGGGGAGGGGAGGGTACTGAAGCTTTCTTT	CASSWGGEGTEAFF
.	.	TRBV6-6	TRBJ2-1	14	TGTGCCAGCAGTTATCTAGGTCTAGTGGATGAGCAGTTCTTC	CASSYLGLVDEQFF
.	.	TRBV12-3/TRBV12-4	TRBJ2-5	13	TGTGCCAGCATCCTGGGGAGTCAAGAGACCCAGTACTTC	CASILGSQETQYF
.	TRBD2	TRBV10-3	TRBJ2-5	14	TGTGCCATCAGCATTAGCGGGGGCGGAGAGACCCAGTACTTC	CAISISGGGETQYF
once	TRBD2	TRBV20-1	TRBJ2-3	15	TGCAGTGCTAGATTACCTAGCGGTTCGCGATATACGCAGTATTTT	CSARLPSGSRYTQYF
few	TRBD2	TRBV5-5	TRBJ2-3	16	TGTGCCAGCAGCACGGGACTAGCGGGGCCTCTGGGTACGCAGTATTTT	CASSTGLAGPLGTQYF
.	.	TRBV12-3/TRBV12-4	TRBJ1-5	14	TGTGCCAGCAGTCCCTCCAGGGGCTATCAGCCCCAGCATTTT	CASSPSRGYQPQHF
.	.	TRBV12-3/TRBV12-4	TRBJ2-3	12	TGTGCCAGCAGGAAGACCCCAGATACGCAGTATTTT	CASRKTPDTQYF
.	.	TRBV27	TRBJ2-5	16	TGTGCCAGCAGTTGGCTCCGAGCGGACGGACAAGAGACCCAGTACTTC	CASSWLRADGQETQYF
few	.	TRBV9	TRBJ1-2	14	TGTGCCAGCAGCGTAAGTAGAGGCTCCTATGGCTACACCTTC	CASSVSRGSYGYTF
few	TRBD1	TRBV20-1	TRBJ1-1	15	TGCAGTGCTAGAGACAGGGGGTTGAGGAACACTGAAGCTTTCTTT	CSARDRGLRNTEAFF
few	TRBD1	TRBV20-1	TRBJ1-4	14	TGCAGTGCTCTCAGGGGGGGAGTAGGTGAAAAACTGTTTTTT	CSALRGGVGEKLFF
few	TRBD2	TRBV2	TRBJ2-3	16	TGTGCCAGCTGCACCCGACTAGCGGGGGTTACAGATACGCAGTATTTT	CASCTRLAGVTDTQYF
.	.	TRBV7-9	TRBJ2-1	11	TGTGCCAGCACCGGCGGGGTTGAGCAGTTCTTC	CASTGGVEQFF
many	.	TRBV5-1	TRBJ2-5	13	TGCGCCAGCAGCTCCACGTACCAAGAGACCCAGTACTTC	CASSSTYQETQYF
few	TRBD1	TRBV5-1	TRBJ1-1	16	TGCGCCAGCAGTAGAGAACAGGGGGTAATGAACACTGAAGCTTTCTTT	CASSREQGVMNTEAFF
many	TRBD2	TRBV7-2	TRBJ2-3	18	TGTGCCAGCAGCTTAGAGCTAGCGGGAGGGTCGAGCACAGATACGCAGTATTTT	CASSLELAGGSSTDTQYF
few	TRBD1	TRBV5-1	TRBJ2-7	13	TGCGCCAGCAGATCCGACAGGGCCTACGAGCAGTACTTC	CASRSDRAYEQYF
.	.	TRBV5-1	TRBJ2-3	15	TGCGCCAGCAGCCCCCAATGGGGCAGCACAGATACGCAGTATTTT	CASSPQWGSTDTQYF
.	TRBD1	TRBV5-1	TRBJ2-7	15	TGCGCCAGCAGCCCGGACAGGGGAGCCTCCTACGAGCAGTACTTC	CASSPDRGASYEQYF
.	TRBD2	TRBV12-3/TRBV12-4	TRBJ2-1	14	TGTGCCAGCAGTCAAGCGGGGGGCTTTGGGGAGCAGTTCTTC	CASSQAGGFGEQFF
many	.	TRBV12-3/TRBV12-4	TRBJ1-5	13	TGTGCCAGCAGAACAGGAAACAATCAGCCCCAGCATTTT	CASRTGNNQPQHF
.	.	TRBV3-1	TRBJ1-4	13	TGTGCCAGCAGCCAAAGGCATTGGGAAAAACTGTTTTTT	CASSQRHWEKLFF
.	.	TRBV20-1	TRBJ2-1	13	TGCAGTGCTGCCGGACTTGACTACAATGAGCAGTTCTTC	CSAAGLDYNEQFF
.	.	TRBV4-3	TRBJ2-6	15	TGCGCCAGCAGCCCGCAGGACTCTGGGGCCAACGTCCTGACTTTC	CASSPQDSGANVLTF
.	.	TRBV2	TRBJ2-1	13	TGTGCCAGCACCGGGTCCTCTCGCGGTGAGCAGTTCTTC	CASTGSSRGEQFF
.	.	TRBV3-1	TRBJ2-3	14	TGTGCCAGCAGCCCCGGGTGGGCTTCGGATACGCAGTATTTT	CASSPGWASDTQYF
few	.	TRBV9	TRBJ1-1	13	TGTGCCAGCAGCGTAGTAGAGGGAGCTGAAGCTTTCTTT	CASSVVEGAEAFF
few	.	TRBV9	TRBJ1-2	14	TGTGCCAGTAGCCTACTCACAGGGAATTATGGCTACACCTTC	CASSLLTGNYGYTF
.	.	TRBV4-3	TRBJ1-6	15	TGCGCCAGCAGCCAAGAAGGTTTGCCTAATTCACCCCTCCACTTT	CASSQEGLPNSPLHF
few	.	TRBV29-1	TRBJ2-3	10	TGCAGCTTACGCACAGATACGCAGTATTTT	CSLRTDTQYF
.	TRBD2	TRBV7-9	TRBJ2-3	14	TGTGCCAGCAGCAAGGGACTAGCGGACGATACGCAGTGTTTT	CASSKGLADDTQCF
few	TRBD2	TRBV7-9	TRBJ2-1	19	TGTGCCAGCAGCTCTTGGACTAGTTCAAAAAAGGGCTCCTACAATGAGCAGTTCTTC	CASSSWTSSKKGSYNEQFF
.	.	TRBV25-1	TRBJ2-3	17	TGTGCCAGCAGTGAATTGACTAGTCCCCGTAGCACAGATACGCAGTATTTT	CASSELTSPRSTDTQYF
.	TRBD1	TRBV20-1	TRBJ1-5	13	TGCAGTGCTAGAACAGGGGCGGGTCAGCCCCAGCATTTT	CSARTGAGQPQHF
.	TRBD2	TRBV5-1	TRBJ2-5	14	TGCGCCAGCAGCCGAAGCGGGGGAGAAGAGACCCAGTACTTC	CASSRSGGEETQYF
.	TRBD1	TRBV29-1	TRBJ1-1	14	TGCAGCGTTGCCCCAACTACAGGGGACACTGAAGCTTTCTTT	CSVAPTTGDTEAFF
few	TRBD2	TRBV7-6	TRBJ2-1	15	TGTGCCAGCAGCCCTCTAGCGGGAGATCACAATGAGCAGTTCTTC	CASSPLAGDHNEQFF
once	TRBD1	TRBV20-1	TRBJ2-3	15	TGCAGTGCGCGCCTACCGGGACAGTCCACAGATACGCAGTATTTT	CSARLPGQSTDTQYF
.	.	TRBV20-1	TRBJ1-6	15	TGCAGTGCTAGACCACCGGGACTGACTAATTCACCCCTCCACTTT	CSARPPGLTNSPLHF
few	.	TRBV3-1	TRBJ1-2	16	TGTGCCAGCAGCCCTGAGAATACCCCTGGGAGCTATGGCTACACCTTC	CASSPENTPGSYGYTF
.	.	TRBV5-1	TRBJ2-5	16	TGCGCCAGCAGCTCCCAACGCGGGGGCGTACAAGAGACCCAGTACTTC	CASSSQRGGVQETQYF
few	.	TRBV20-1	TRBJ2-4	14	TGCAGTGCTAGAGGAAGGGGGGGTATAAACATTCAGTACTTC	CSARGRGGINIQYF
few	.	TRBV20-1	TRBJ2-2	15	TGCAGTGCTAAAATGCGGCAGGGCAACACCGGGGAGCTGTTTTTT	CSAKMRQGNTGELFF
.	.	TRBV28	TRBJ2-7	15	TGTGCCAGCAGTTTGTGGGGAACACAAACCTACGAGCAGTACTTC	CASSLWGTQTYEQYF
few	.	TRBV12-3/TRBV12-4	TRBJ1-2	12	TGTGCCAGCAGTATTTGGTCGGAGGGCTACACCTTC	CASSIWSEGYTF
.	TRBD1	TRBV5-1	TRBJ2-3	15	TGCGCCAGCAGCTTGGACAGGGGACAAACAGATACGCAGTATTTT	CASSLDRGQTDTQYF
.	.	TRBV7-8	TRBJ1-1	13	TGTGCCAGCAGCCCAACAACCGGGACGACGACTTTCTTT	CASSPTTGTTTFF
.	.	TRBV11-3	TRBJ2-3	16	TGTGCCAGCAGCTTAGGAACTAGCAGATACACAGATACGCAGTATTTT	CASSLGTSRYTDTQYF